This record looks at one T cell receptor beta chain sequence and its context. This record belongs to a study of shared clonotypes between healthy human individuals. The germline CDR1 and CDR2 sequences are SEHNR and FQNEAQ (reference sequence). This CDR3 spans 12 amino acids. The V gene lost 1 base and the J gene lost 7 bases, with 7 bases spanning the gap. Generated by immunoSEQ multiplex PCR, the TCRdb table keeps only in-frame clones and is missing some. Among 2 million to 2.5 million clones listed, 95% were seen once. What was sequenced was naive CD4+ T cells sorted from blood. The subset denotes: CD45RA+ positively selected. The receptor comes from a man aged 18 to 30 in good health. This rearrangement joins TRBV7-9 to TRBJ1-1, with D unresolved. The chain's CDR3 is CASSLVVGEAFF. In DNA form, the CDR3 reads TGTGCCAGCAGCTTAGTTGTTGGTGAAGCTTTCTTT.